These 22 T cell receptor beta chains came from one sample sequenced in a study of blood T cells in healthy people across ages. It was with a sample-barcoded 5' primer and a J-beta primer mix that a second PCR of about 6 to 11 cycles was run. MiXCR was run by TCRdb on the 5' RACE reads, yielding one entry per CDR3 protein. The data hold roughly 1,500,000 distinct CDR3 sequences, with about 31% observed a single time. Specimen: blood. The receptor set was obtained from a woman aged 30 to 39 in good health.

The chain couples TRBV20-1 to TRBJ2-7; TRBD2 agrees at 13 bases. Germline V gene sequence: CDR1 DFQATT, CDR2 SNEGSKA (reference sequence). V lost 0 bases and J lost 9; bases outside the gene matches: 8. CDR3 length: 15 residues. The CDR3: CSARELTRLAGGQYF. CDR3 nucleotide sequence: TGCAGTGCTAGAGAGCTCACTCGACTAGCGGGGGGGCAGTACTTC.

The rearrangement links TRBV4-1 to TRBJ2-5; D is uncertain. The DNA end favors TRBJ2-7, so the J call may be wrong. Germline-derived CDR1 and CDR2 are MGHRA and YSYEKL. There are 14 residues in the CDR3. The CDR3: CASSQDATSYEQYF. The CDR3, as DNA: TGCGCCAGCAGCCAAGACGCAACCAGCTACGAGCAGTACTTC.

The rearrangement uses TRBV29-1 and TRBJ1-1, with D perhaps matching TRBD1 (5 bases). The CDR3 is made up of 13 amino acids. Germline V gene sequence: CDR1 SQVTM, CDR2 ANQGSEA. Trimming removed 3 bases at V and 2 bases at J, with 10 bases between. CDR3 loop: CSVDRAINTEAFF. The CDR3 DNA reads as TGCAGCGTTGACAGGGCGATAAACACTGAAGCTTTCTTT.

The CDR3 DNA sequence: TGTGCCAGCAGCTTCTCAGGGTTTAATCGAGAGACCCAGTACTTC. Translation gives CASSFSGFNRETQYF. The J gene is TRBJ2-5, the V gene TRBV13, with a weak D call TRBD1 (5 bases). Germline V gives CDR1 PRHDT, CDR2 FYEKMQ (reference sequence). The CDR3 is 15 residues long. V lost 3 bases and J 4 bases, leaving 15 bases between the germline ends.

This clonotype was detected ten times or more. The chain carries TRBV7-2 and TRBJ1-1; D perhaps matches TRBD1 (6 bases). The V end lost 6 bases, the J end lost 0 bases, and 14 bases lay between the germline ends. Germline CDR1 is SGHTA and CDR2 is FQGNSA. CDR3 size: 15 residues. Here the CDR3 reads CASRTIQGVNTEAFF. The CDR3 DNA follows: TGTGCCAGCAGGACAATACAGGGAGTGAACACTGAAGCTTTCTTT.

In its sample, this clonotype was seen a few times. V and J are TRBV10-2 and TRBJ2-7, with TRBD2 identical over 15 bases. The CDR3 consists of 18 residues. With V trimmed by 6 bases and J by 4 bases, 13 bases remained unmatched. Germline CDR1 WSHSY, CDR2 SAAADI. The CDR3 is CASRTDPGLAGGLYEQYF. In DNA form, the CDR3 reads TGCGCCAGCAGGACAGACCCGGGACTAGCGGGAGGTTTGTACGAGCAGTACTTC.

The chain joins TRBV30 to TRBJ2-5; D possibly uses TRBD1 or TRBD2 (5 bases each). The ends were cut back, 5 bases at V and 1 base at J, with 14 bases in the middle. The CDR3 is made up of 14 amino acids. The germline V gene has CDR1 GTSNPN and CDR2 SVGIG (reference sequence). The CDR3 DNA follows: TGTGCCTGGGACACTACTGGGGGCCAAGAGACCCAGTACTTC. This encodes CAWDTTGGQETQYF.

Of note for this clonotype: This may stem from a read error, because a much larger clone lies one nucleotide away. V is TRBV7-2 and J is TRBJ2-5; a possible D gene is TRBD2 (6 bases). This CDR3 has 14 residues. Germline CDR1 is SGHTA and CDR2 is FQGNSA. CDR3 protein: CASSPLGGEEAQYF. The CDR3 DNA reads as TGTGCCAGCAGCCCCCTAGGAGGGGAAGAGGCCCAGTACTTC.

V and J are TRBV6-6 and TRBJ1-1; possible D gene TRBD1, 6 bases. V lost 0 bases and J 0 bases, leaving 14 bases between the germline ends. Looked up from germline, CDR1 is MNHNY and CDR2 is SVGAGI (reference sequence). The CDR3 runs to 17 residues. As DNA, the CDR3 is TGTGCCAGCAGTTACTCCCAAGGACAGAGCATGAACACTGAAGCTTTCTTT. Its translation: CASSYSQGQSMNTEAFF.

This clonotype was counted between two and nine times. V is TRBV7-9 and J is TRBJ1-2; 8 bases align to TRBD1. Trimming cost V 1 base and J 4 bases; bases outside gene matches: 11. Germline assignment: CDR1 SEHNR and CDR2 FQNEAQ (reference sequence). CDR3 length: 17 amino acids. DNA of the CDR3: TGTGCCAGCAGCTTAGGAGGCGGGACAGGAGATCCCTATGGCTACACCTTC. Translation gives CASSLGGGTGDPYGYTF.

This clonotype was seen many times. V and J are TRBV20-1 and TRBJ1-2; 7 positions match TRBD1. The V gene end was trimmed by 0 bases and the J gene end by 3 bases; junction bases not matched to a gene: 13. This CDR3 is 17 amino acids long. Germline CDR1 is DFQATT and CDR2 is SNEGSKA (reference sequence). The CDR3 bases are TGCAGTGCTAGAGATCTGCGGCAGGGGGATATATACTATGGCTACACCTTC. Residues: CSARDLRQGDIYYGYTF.

The chain couples TRBV11-1 to TRBJ2-1, with D hard to call. CDR1 SGHAT and CDR2 FQDESV come from the germline V gene (reference sequence). The V and J ends lost 6 bases and 7 bases respectively, with 10 bases between them. The CDR3 is made up of 12 amino acids. The CDR3 DNA reads as TGTGCCAGCAGGCAGAGCAAGAATGAGCAGTTCTTC. The encoded protein is CASRQSKNEQFF.

The genes are TRBV20-1 and TRBJ2-3; 9 bases agree with TRBD1. Trimming cost V 5 bases and J 3 bases; bases outside gene matches: 6. CDR3 length equals 14 residues. The germline V gene has CDR1 DFQATT and CDR2 SNEGSKA (reference sequence). CDR3 nucleotide sequence: TGCAGTGCTTCCACAGGGGGCGCGACAGATACGCAGTATTTT. Residues: CSASTGGATDTQYF.

The chain is built from TRBV6-4 and TRBJ2-1; 9 bases are a match to TRBD1. The J segment lost 15 bases and the V segment lost 3 bases, leaving 9 bases of the junction unmatched. The CDR3 covers 13 residues. CDR1 and CDR2 (germline): MRHNA, SNTAGT. CDR3 DNA sequence: TGTGCCAGCAGTGAGTCGGGACAGGGTTGGCGGTTCTTC. It is translated as CASSESGQGWRFF.

The chain recombines TRBV30 with TRBJ2-1; the D gene could be TRBD1 or TRBD2 (6 bases each). The tail of the sequence fits TRBJ2-7 better, so the J call may be wrong. CDR1 GTSNPN and CDR2 SVGIG come from the germline V gene (reference sequence). This CDR3 has 13 amino acids. The CDR3 DNA follows: TGTGCCTGGAGTGTAGGGGGGTACTACGAGCAGTACTTC. Protein: CAWSVGGYYEQYF.

On this clonotype itself: This may arise from a read error, as a much more abundant clone is one base away. This chain connects TRBV20-1 to TRBJ2-7; possible D gene TRBD1, 6 bases. V was pared by 1 base and J by 0 bases, with 16 bases between. This CDR3 is built from 16 residues. Germline V gene sequence: CDR1 DFQATT, CDR2 SNEGSKA (reference sequence). In DNA, the CDR3 is TGCAGTGCTAGAGCCCGGGGACAAACAGCCTCCTACGAGCAGTACTTC. Translation: CSARARGQTASYEQYF.

This chain connects TRBV27 to TRBJ1-2, with 7 bases identical to TRBD1. The CDR3 has 16 amino acids. Germline-derived CDR1 and CDR2 are MNHEY and SMNVEV (reference sequence). The V gene end was trimmed by 8 bases and the J gene end by 4 bases; junction bases not matched to a gene: 16. This CDR3 reads CASSDLGGGTPYGYTF. CDR3 bases: TGTGCCAGCTCGGACCTAGGGGGCGGCACACCCTATGGCTACACCTTC.

The V and J genes are TRBV4-1 and TRBJ1-5, with D tentatively TRBD1 (6 bases). Trimming shortened V by 0 bases and J by 0 bases, and 12 bases separated the two germline ends. Germline values: CDR1 MGHRA, CDR2 YSYEKL. This CDR3 contains 17 residues. The chain's CDR3 is CASSQEGTQNSNQPQHF. The CDR3 DNA reads TGCGCCAGCAGCCAAGAAGGGACACAAAATAGCAATCAGCCCCAGCATTTT.

A few counts support this clonotype. Mismatch with germline at one junction end may stem from a read error. The chain is built from TRBV12-3 or TRBV12-4 and TRBJ2-3; no clear D. CDR3 length: 12 residues. This CDR3 reads CASRVSTDAQYF. The CDR3 coding sequence is TGTGCCAGCAGAGTGAGCACAGATGCGCAGTATTTT.

The gene calls are TRBV4-1 and TRBJ1-1; tentatively, D is TRBD1 (5 bases). Germline assignment: CDR1 MGHRA and CDR2 YSYEKL. The CDR3 runs 16 residues. Trimming removed 6 bases at V and 3 bases at J, with 20 bases between. DNA for the CDR3: TGCGCCAGCAGACCCGGGTGGGGCGATGTGGACACTGAAGCTTTCTTT. Residues: CASRPGWGDVDTEAFF.

Note on this clonotype: At one boundary the junction diverges from the germline segment, which might be a read error. The V gene is TRBV27, the J gene TRBJ2-1; D call uncertain. The CDR3 length is 13 residues. The germline CDR1 and CDR2 sequences are MNHEY and SMNVEV (reference sequence). The CDR3 region is CASSPGSYNGQFF. The CDR3 DNA follows: TGTGCCAGCAGTCCGGGTTCCTACAATGGGCAGTTCTTC.

This clonotype turned up a few times. The J gene is TRBJ2-1, the V gene TRBV2, with D hard to call. V lost 6 bases to trimming and J lost 10 bases, with 13 bases between them. The CDR3 has 12 amino acids. The germline V gene has CDR1 SNHLY and CDR2 FYNNEI. This CDR3 is CASSAARFEQFF. DNA for the CDR3: TGTGCCAGCAGCGCAGCTAGATTCGAGCAGTTCTTC.